The sequence of this T cell receptor beta chain was determined in a study of technical replicates of blood from several donors. CDR3 length: 14 residues. Germline CDR1 and CDR2: SNHLY and FYNNEI. J lost 3 bases, V lost 4 bases, and 5 bases had no gene match. The table came from immunoSEQ multiplex PCR; TCRdb's copy has only in-frame clones and leaves some out. The repertoire has 84,000 or so clones, over 90% of them found once; the top ten carry approximately 0.24%. This TCR came from a human donor in good health. This chain links TRBV2 with TRBJ1-2, with 7 bases matching TRBD1. Sequenced sample: T cells isolated from PBMCs. CDR3 DNA: TGTGCCAGCAGTGCAACAGGGGTATACTATGGCTACACCTTC. This codes for CASSATGVYYGYTF.